This TCR beta chain was sequenced for a study of T cells in Graves' hyperthyroidism and ophthalmopathy. This CDR3 spans 13 amino acids. The germline V gene has CDR1 SQVTM and CDR2 ANQGSEA. Trimming pared 6 bases from V and 1 base from J, leaving 12 bases between. The source material, RNA transcripts, was used to amplify TCR beta CDR3 regions. TCR CDR3 underwent first-round RT-PCR with the HTBI primer set. TCRdb passed the multiplex PCR reads through MiXCR, listing each CDR3 protein once. The table lists roughly 570,000 distinct CDR3 sequences, roughly 14% of them singletons. Source material: blood. The chain recombines TRBV29-1 with TRBJ1-1, with D possibly matching TRBD1 (5 bases). The origin of this receptor is a woman in her 30s with Graves' hyperthyroidism. The chain's CDR3 is CSVHSTENTEAFF. CDR3 nucleotides: TGCAGCGTCCATTCGACAGAGAACACTGAAGCTTTCTTT.